In this sample, the clone carrying this TCR beta chain turned up a few times. Its antigen is currently unknown. Controls were healthy donors (matched for age and sex). This entry comes from a study of CD8 T cells in Susac syndrome. The study's findings and limits: Regarding the TCR sequencing and HLA analysis, the study admitted that a relatively small number of individuals were involved.

An input of about 0.5 to 1 ug of RNA was subjected to reverse transcription using random hexamers. A multiplex approach, immunoSEQ multiplex PCR, amplified TCR beta CDR3 across 54 Vbeta and 13 Jbeta. TCRdb passed the immunoSEQ multiplex PCR reads through MiXCR, listing each CDR3 protein once. There are under 70,000 distinct CDR3 sequences in the sample; roughly nine tenths occur only once, and roughly 0.19% lies in the top ten. This CDR3 has 15 residues. The V gene's germline CDR1 is MNHEY and CDR2 SVGAGI. With 0 bases removed from V and 0 bases from J, the gap between germline ends came to 9 bases. J is TRBJ2-7 and V is TRBV6-5; D might be TRBD1 or TRBD2, each matching 5 bases. This sequence was found in a human donor in good health. Sequenced material: CD8+ T cells from PBMCs. The CDR3 DNA reads as TGTGCCAGCAGTTACTCGCAGGGACGCTCCTACGAGCAGTACTTC. Its translation: CASSYSQGRSYEQYF.